This TCR beta chain derives from a study of molecular identifiers for immune sequencing clone quantification. Study outcomes and limitations: Jurkat TCR RNA that was spiked in from one cell was reportedly detectable among one million naive cells. In cases of identical TCR molecules sharing a barcode, highly expanded clone sizes could be underestimated. The study found clones above 20 RNA copies held over 99% of effector molecules and under 1% in naive cells.

Naive CD8 T cells were sorted as CD8+CD4-CCR7+CD45RA+. Germline V lookup: CDR1 LNHDA, CDR2 SQIVND (reference sequence). There are 14 residues in the CDR3. The germline V and J ends were trimmed by 1 base and 5 bases, with 9 bases remaining between them. From the PCR reads, TCRdb called clonotypes with MiXCR, one entry per CDR3 protein. In the table there are over 35,000 distinct CDR3 sequences, about a fifth of which are singletons. As concerns this clonotype: The antigen is not known.

The sequencing sample was made of naive CD8+ T cells from blood, with Jurkat cell RNA spiked in. Subset defined: FACS-sorted CD8+CD4-CCR7+CD45RA+ naive T cells. V is TRBV19 and J is TRBJ2-1, with a tentative D call TRBD2 (6 bases). The origin of this receptor is a human donor in good health. Some libraries in this study had Jurkat cell RNA spiked in. CDR3 loop: CASSIAGANNEQFF. The CDR3 nucleotides read TGTGCCAGTAGTATAGCGGGAGCTAACAATGAGCAGTTCTTC.